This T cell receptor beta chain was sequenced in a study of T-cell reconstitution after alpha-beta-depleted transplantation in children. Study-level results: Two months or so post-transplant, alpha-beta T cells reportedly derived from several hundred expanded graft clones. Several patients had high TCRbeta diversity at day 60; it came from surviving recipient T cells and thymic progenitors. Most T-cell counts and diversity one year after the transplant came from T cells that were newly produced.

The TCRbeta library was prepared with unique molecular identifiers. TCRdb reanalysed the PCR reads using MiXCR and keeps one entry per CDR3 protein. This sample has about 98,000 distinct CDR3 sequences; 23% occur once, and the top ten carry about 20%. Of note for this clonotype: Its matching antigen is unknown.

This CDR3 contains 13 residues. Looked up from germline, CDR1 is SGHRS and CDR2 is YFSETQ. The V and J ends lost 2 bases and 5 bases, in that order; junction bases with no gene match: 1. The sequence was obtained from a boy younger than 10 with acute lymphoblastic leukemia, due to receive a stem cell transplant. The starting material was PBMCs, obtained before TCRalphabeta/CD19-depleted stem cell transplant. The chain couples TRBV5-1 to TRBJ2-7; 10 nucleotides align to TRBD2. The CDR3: CASSLGTSDEQYF. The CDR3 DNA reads TGCGCCAGCAGCTTAGGGACTAGCGACGAGCAGTACTTC. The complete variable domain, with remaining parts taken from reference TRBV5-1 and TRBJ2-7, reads KAGVTQTPRYLIKTRGQQVTLSCSPISGHRSVSWYQQTPGQGLQFLFEYFSETQRNKGNFPGRFSGRQFSNSRSEMNVSTLELGDSALYLCASSLGTSDEQYFGPGTRLTVT.